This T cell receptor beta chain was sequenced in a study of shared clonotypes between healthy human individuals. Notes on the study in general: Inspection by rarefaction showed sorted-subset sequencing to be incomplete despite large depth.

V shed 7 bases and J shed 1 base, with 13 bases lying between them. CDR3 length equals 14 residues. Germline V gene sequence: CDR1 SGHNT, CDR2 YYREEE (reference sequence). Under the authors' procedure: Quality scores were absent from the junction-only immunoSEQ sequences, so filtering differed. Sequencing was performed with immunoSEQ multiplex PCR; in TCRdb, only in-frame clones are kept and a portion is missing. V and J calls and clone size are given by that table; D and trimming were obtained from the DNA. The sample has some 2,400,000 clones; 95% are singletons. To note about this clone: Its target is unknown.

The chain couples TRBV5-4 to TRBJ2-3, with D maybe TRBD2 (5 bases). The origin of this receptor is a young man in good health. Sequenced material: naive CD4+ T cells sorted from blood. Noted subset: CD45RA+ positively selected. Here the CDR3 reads CASRLRGGTDTQYF. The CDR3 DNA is TGTGCCAGCCGCCTTCGGGGAGGCACAGATACGCAGTATTTT. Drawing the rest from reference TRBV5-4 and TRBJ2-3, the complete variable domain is ETGVTQSPTHLIKTRGQQVTLRCSSQSGHNTVSWYQQALGQGPQFIFQYYREEENGRGNFPPRFSGLQFPNYSSELNVNALELDDSALYLCASRLRGGTDTQYFGPGTRLTVL.